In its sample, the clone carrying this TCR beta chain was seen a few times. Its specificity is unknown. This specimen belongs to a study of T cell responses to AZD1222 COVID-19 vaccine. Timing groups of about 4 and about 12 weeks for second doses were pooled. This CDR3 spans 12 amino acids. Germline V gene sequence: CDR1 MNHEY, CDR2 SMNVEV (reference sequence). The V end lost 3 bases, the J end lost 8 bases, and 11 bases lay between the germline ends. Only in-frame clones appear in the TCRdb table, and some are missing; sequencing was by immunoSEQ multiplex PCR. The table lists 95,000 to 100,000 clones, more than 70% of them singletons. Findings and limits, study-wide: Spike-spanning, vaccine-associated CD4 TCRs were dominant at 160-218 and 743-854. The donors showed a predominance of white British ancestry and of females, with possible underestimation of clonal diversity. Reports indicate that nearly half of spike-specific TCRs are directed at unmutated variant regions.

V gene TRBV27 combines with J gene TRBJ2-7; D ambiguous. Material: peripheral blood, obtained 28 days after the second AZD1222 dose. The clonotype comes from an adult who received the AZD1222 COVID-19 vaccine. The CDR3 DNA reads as TGTGCCAGCAGTTTCCTCGGAGTGAAGCAGTACTTC. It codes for CASSFLGVKQYF.